This T cell receptor beta chain was retrieved from a study of cytomegalovirus exposure and HLA in healthy donors. The PCR was carried out with 60 Vbeta primers and 13 Jbeta primers. The repertoire was sequenced with immunoSEQ multiplex PCR; TCRdb's copy has only in-frame clones and lacks some. The sample records 150,000 to 200,000 clones, approximately 72% being singletons. Findings and limits, study-wide: Many donors carried some public TCRs, although rarity characterized most TCR sequences. It was reportedly the case that the classifier diagnosed cytomegalovirus status with high specificity and sensitivity.

For this clone: No antigen is known for it.

This CDR3 region has 15 residues. The V end lost 1 base, the J end lost 8 bases, and 13 bases lay between the germline ends. Germline V gives CDR1 SGHDT, CDR2 YYEEEE. The origin of this receptor is a man aged 45-65 years in good health and CMV-seronegative. Sequencing was done on a sample of PBMCs. The gene calls are TRBV5-6 and TRBJ1-6, with D tentatively TRBD1 (5 bases). The CDR3 sequence is CASSLSGGPYSPLHF. In DNA, the CDR3 is TGTGCCAGCAGCTTGAGCGGGGGTCCTTATTCACCCCTCCACTTT.